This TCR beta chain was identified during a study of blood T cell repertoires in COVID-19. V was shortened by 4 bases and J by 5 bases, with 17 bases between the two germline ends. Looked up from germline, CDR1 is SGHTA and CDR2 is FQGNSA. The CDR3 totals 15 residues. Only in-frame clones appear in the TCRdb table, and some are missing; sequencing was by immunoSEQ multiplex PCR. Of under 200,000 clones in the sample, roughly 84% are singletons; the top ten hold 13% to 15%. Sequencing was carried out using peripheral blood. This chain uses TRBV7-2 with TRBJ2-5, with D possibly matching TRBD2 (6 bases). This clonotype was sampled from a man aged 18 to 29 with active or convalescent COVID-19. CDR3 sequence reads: CASSSYRELRETQYF. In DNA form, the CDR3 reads TGTGCCAGCAGCTCCTACCGGGAGCTAAGGGAGACCCAGTACTTC.